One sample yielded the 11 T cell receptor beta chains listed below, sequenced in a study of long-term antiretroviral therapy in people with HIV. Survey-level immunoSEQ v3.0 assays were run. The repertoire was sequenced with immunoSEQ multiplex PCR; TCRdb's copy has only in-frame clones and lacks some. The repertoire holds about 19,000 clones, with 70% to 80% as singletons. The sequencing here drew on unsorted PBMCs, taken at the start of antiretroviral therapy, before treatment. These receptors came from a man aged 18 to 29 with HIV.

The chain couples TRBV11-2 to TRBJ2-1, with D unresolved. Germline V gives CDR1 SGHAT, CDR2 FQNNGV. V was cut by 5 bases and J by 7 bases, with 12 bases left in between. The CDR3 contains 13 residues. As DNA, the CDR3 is TGTGCCAGCAGCCCCTGGGATGTAAATGAGCAGTTCTTC. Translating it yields CASSPWDVNEQFF.

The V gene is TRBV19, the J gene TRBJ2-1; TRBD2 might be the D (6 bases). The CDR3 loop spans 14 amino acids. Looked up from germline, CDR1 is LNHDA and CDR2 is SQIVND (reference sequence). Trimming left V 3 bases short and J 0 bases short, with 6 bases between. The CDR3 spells CASSMGGSYNEQFF. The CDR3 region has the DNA TGTGCCAGTAGTATGGGGGGCTCCTACAATGAGCAGTTCTTC.

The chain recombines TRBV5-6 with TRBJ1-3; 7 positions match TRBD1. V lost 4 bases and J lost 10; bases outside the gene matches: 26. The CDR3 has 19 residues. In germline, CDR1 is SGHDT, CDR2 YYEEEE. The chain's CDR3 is CASSRGPISGTALVGTIYF. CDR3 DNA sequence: TGTGCCAGCAGCCGGGGCCCGATATCCGGGACAGCCTTGGTGGGGACCATATATTTT.

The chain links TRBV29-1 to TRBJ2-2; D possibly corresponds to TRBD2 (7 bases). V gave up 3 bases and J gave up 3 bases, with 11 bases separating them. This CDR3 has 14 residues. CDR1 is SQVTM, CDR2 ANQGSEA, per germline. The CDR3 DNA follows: TGCAGCGTTGAGAGGGGGGGGGACACCGGGGAGCTGTTTTTT. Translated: CSVERGGDTGELFF.

CDR3 sequence: CASSLEGRVGISGANVLTF. DNA for the CDR3: TGTGCCAGCAGCTTAGAGGGCAGGGTCGGCATATCTGGGGCCAACGTCCTGACTTTC. V gene TRBV7-2 combines with J gene TRBJ2-6; tentatively, D is TRBD1 (5 bases). Germline CDR1 reads SGHTA; CDR2 reads FQGNSA. V was clipped by 1 base and J by 1 base, with 17 bases between them. The CDR3 has 19 residues.

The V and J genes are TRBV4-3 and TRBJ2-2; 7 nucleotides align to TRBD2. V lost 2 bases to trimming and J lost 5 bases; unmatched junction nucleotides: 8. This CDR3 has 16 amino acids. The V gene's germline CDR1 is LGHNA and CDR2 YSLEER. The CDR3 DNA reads TGCGCCAGCAGCCAATTCGCGGGAGTGCGGACCGGGGAGCTGTTTTTT. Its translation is CASSQFAGVRTGELFF.

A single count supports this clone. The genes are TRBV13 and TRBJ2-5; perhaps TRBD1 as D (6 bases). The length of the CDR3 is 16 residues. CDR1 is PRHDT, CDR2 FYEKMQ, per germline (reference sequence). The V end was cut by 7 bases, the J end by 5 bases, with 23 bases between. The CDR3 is CASTLGLGRGVETQYF. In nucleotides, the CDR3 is TGTGCCAGCACCCTAGGATTGGGCAGGGGCGTGGAGACCCAGTACTTC.

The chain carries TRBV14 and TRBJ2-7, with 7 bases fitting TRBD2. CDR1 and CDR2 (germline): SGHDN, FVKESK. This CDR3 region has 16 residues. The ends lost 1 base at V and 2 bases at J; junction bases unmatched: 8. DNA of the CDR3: TGTGCCAGCAGCCAAGGCCTCCCCGGGACTACCTACGAGCAGTACTTC. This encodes CASSQGLPGTTYEQYF.

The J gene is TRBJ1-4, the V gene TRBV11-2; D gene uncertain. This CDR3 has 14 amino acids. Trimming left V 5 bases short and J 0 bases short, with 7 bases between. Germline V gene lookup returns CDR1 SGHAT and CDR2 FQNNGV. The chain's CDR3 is CASSPLATNEKLFF. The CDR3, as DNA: TGTGCCAGCAGCCCCCTTGCAACTAATGAAAAACTGTTTTTT. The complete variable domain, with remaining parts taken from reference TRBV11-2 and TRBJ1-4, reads EAGVAQSPRYKIIEKRQSVAFWCNPISGHATLYWYQQILGQGPKLLIQFQNNGVVDDSQLPKDRFSAERLKGVDSTLKIQPAKLEDSAVYLCASSPLATNEKLFFGSGTQLSVL.

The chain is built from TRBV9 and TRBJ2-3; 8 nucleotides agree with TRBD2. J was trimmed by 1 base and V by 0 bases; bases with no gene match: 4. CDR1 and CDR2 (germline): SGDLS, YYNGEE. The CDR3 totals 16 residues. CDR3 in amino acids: CASSVEPGGGTDTQYF. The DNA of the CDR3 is TGTGCCAGCAGCGTAGAACCGGGGGGGGGCACAGATACGCAGTATTTT.

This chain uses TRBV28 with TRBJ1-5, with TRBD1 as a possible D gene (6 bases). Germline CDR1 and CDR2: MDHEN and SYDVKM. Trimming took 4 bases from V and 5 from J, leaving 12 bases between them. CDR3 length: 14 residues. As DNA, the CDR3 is TGTGCCAGCAGTTCAGGGGCGAGACATCAGCCCCAGCATTTT. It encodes CASSSGARHQPQHF.